This entry lists 21 T cell receptor beta chains sequenced from one sample in a study of shared clonotypes between healthy human individuals. The assay was immunoSEQ multiplex PCR, and TCRdb's table has in-frame clones only and misses some. The sample lists around 620,000 clones, roughly 95% seen once, with over 0.095% in the top ten. Naive CD8 cells lacked CD45RO, underwent positive selection for CCR7 and left out terminally differentiated effector memory CD45RA+ cells. The sample was naive CD8+ T cells sorted from blood. Source of these receptors: a woman in her thirties in good health.

The V gene is TRBV30, the J gene TRBJ2-7; D tentatively reads TRBD1 or TRBD2 (6 bases each). The CDR3 runs 13 residues. V shed 8 bases and J shed 4 bases, with 18 bases lying between them. Germline CDR1 is GTSNPN and CDR2 is SVGIG (reference sequence). CDR3 loop: CAGAEGHLYEQYF. In DNA, the CDR3 is TGTGCCGGAGCGGAGGGACACCTTTACGAGCAGTACTTC.

The V gene is TRBV21-1, the J gene TRBJ2-5. TRBV21-1 is a listed pseudogene. This CDR3 region has 16 residues. The CDR3, as DNA: TGTGCCAGCAGCAAAGGCCTGATTGGGTACCAAGAGACCCAGTACTTC. It translates to CASSKGLIGYQETQYF.

Notes on this clone: This specimen includes other DNA sequences encoding the same CDR3. The V gene is TRBV27, the J gene TRBJ2-3; D is unresolved. CDR1 is MNHEY and CDR2 is SMNVEV in the germline V gene (reference sequence). V was trimmed by 5 bases and J by 3 bases, leaving 6 bases between them. The CDR3 loop spans 12 amino acids. Here the CDR3 DNA reads TGTGCCAGCAGTCCTTCTACAGATACGCAGTATTTT. Translated, it gives CASSPSTDTQYF.

The J gene is TRBJ2-5, the V gene TRBV5-6, with 11 bases identical to TRBD2. The CDR3 sequence is 16 residues long. CDR1 and CDR2 from the germline V gene are SGHDT and YYEEEE. The J segment lost 5 bases and the V segment lost 2 bases, leaving 8 bases of the junction unmatched. CDR3 loop: CASSFSSGRAEETQYF. CDR3 nucleotide sequence: TGTGCCAGCAGCTTTAGTAGCGGGAGGGCCGAGGAGACCCAGTACTTC.

The chain is built from TRBV7-7 and TRBJ2-7; D could derive from TRBD1 or TRBD2 (5 bases each). This CDR3 has 17 amino acids. V shed 1 base and J shed 0 bases, with 16 bases lying between them. The V gene's germline CDR1 is SSHAT and CDR2 FNYEAQ (reference sequence). The CDR3 sequence is CASSLVQRDPSSYEQYF. CDR3 sequence (DNA): TGTGCCAGCAGCTTAGTACAAAGGGACCCAAGCTCCTACGAGCAGTACTTC.

The chain combines TRBV7-2 with TRBJ2-5; either TRBD1 or TRBD2 may fit D (5 bases each). Between the trimmed V and J ends, which lost 1 base and 5 bases, there was a span of 17 bases. The germline V gene has CDR1 SGHTA and CDR2 FQGNSA. The CDR3 contains 16 residues. The chain's CDR3 is CASSLVSLAEGETQYF. The CDR3 coding sequence is TGTGCCAGCAGCTTAGTTTCTCTAGCTGAGGGGGAGACCCAGTACTTC.

The chain recombines TRBV4-1 with TRBJ2-3, with 7 positions matching TRBD2. Germline CDR1 MGHRA, CDR2 YSYEKL. The trim removed 4 bases at V and 2 bases at J, leaving 18 bases unmatched. The CDR3 totals 19 residues. CDR3 residues: CASSRNSIGAGVDTDTQYF. The CDR3, as DNA: TGCGCCAGCAGCCGGAATTCGATAGGGGCGGGAGTGGACACAGATACGCAGTATTTT.

This clone was seen only once. The J gene is TRBJ2-7, the V gene TRBV28; 8 bases map to TRBD2. This CDR3 is built from 15 residues. Germline V gene sequence: CDR1 MDHEN, CDR2 SYDVKM. The V gene end was trimmed by 5 bases and the J gene end by 3 bases; junction bases not matched to a gene: 9. The CDR3: CASSPLTSGSYEQYF. CDR3 coding DNA: TGTGCCAGCAGTCCCCTAACTAGCGGAAGCTACGAGCAGTACTTC. Looking up the rest from reference TRBV28 and TRBJ2-7 gives the full variable domain: DVKVTQSSRYLVKRTGEKVFLECVQDMDHENMFWYRQDPGLGLRLIYFSYDVKMKEKGDIPEGYSVSREKKERFSLILESASTNQTSMYLCASSPLTSGSYEQYFGPGTRLTVT.

Comment on this clone: Other DNA sequences from this sample encode an identical CDR3 as well. The J gene is TRBJ2-7, the V gene TRBV7-9; TRBD1 is a possible D gene (6 bases). Trimming stripped 4 bases from V and 1 base from J, with 8 bases between. Looked up from germline, CDR1 is SEHNR and CDR2 is FQNEAQ (reference sequence). CDR3 length equals 13 residues. CDR3: CASSSGQSYEQYF. CDR3 bases: TGTGCCAGCAGCTCCGGACAGTCCTACGAGCAGTACTTC.

This chain links TRBV7-6 with TRBJ2-3, with 7 bases lining up with TRBD2. The CDR3 is 14 amino acids. Germline loops: CDR1 SGHVS, CDR2 FNYEAQ. After removal of 5 bases from V and 3 bases from J, the junction contained 5 bases not matched to a gene. The CDR3 DNA is TGTGCCAGCAGCCGGTACGGGGGGACAGATACGCAGTATTTT. Protein: CASSRYGGTDTQYF.

The rearrangement links TRBV4-1 to TRBJ1-5, with D tentatively TRBD1 (5 bases). The V end lost 4 bases, the J end lost 6 bases, and 16 bases lay between the germline ends. CDR1 is MGHRA and CDR2 is YSYEKL in the germline V gene. The CDR3 is 15 residues long. The CDR3 nucleotides read TGCGCCAGCAGCCTCCGGGCCGCAGGGAGTCAGCCCCAGCATTTT. This sequence encodes CASSLRAAGSQPQHF.

The chain joins TRBV13 to TRBJ2-4; TRBD2 matches 8 bases. This CDR3 is 15 amino acids long. Unmatched junction bases numbered 7, after V lost 1 base and J lost 8 bases. Germline CDR1 is PRHDT and CDR2 is FYEKMQ (reference sequence). CDR3 in amino acids: CASSLAGGGADIQYF. The DNA for the CDR3 is TGTGCCAGCAGCTTAGCGGGAGGGGGTGCGGACATTCAGTACTTC.

This rearrangement joins TRBV28 to TRBJ2-5, with 9 bases fitting TRBD1. This CDR3 comprises 14 residues. V dropped 5 bases and J dropped 5; count of bases not matched to a gene: 6. The germline CDR1 and CDR2 sequences are MDHEN and SYDVKM. The CDR3, as DNA: TGTGCCAGCAGTGGACAGGGGTCCATTGAGACCCAGTACTTC. Encoded protein: CASSGQGSIETQYF.

The rearrangement links TRBV5-4 to TRBJ2-1; TRBD2 aligns across 11 bases. After removal of 3 bases from V and 7 bases from J, the junction contained 0 bases not matched to a gene. The CDR3 is 13 amino acids. Germline V gene data show CDR1 as SGHNT and CDR2 as YYREEE (reference sequence). This chain's CDR3 is CASSWTSGNEQFF. The DNA for the CDR3 is TGTGCCAGCAGCTGGACTAGCGGGAATGAGCAGTTCTTC.

This chain links TRBV27 with TRBJ2-7; 11 nucleotides line up with TRBD2. The CDR3 length is 15 residues. Germline trimming cut 5 bases from V and 0 bases from J; bases unmatched to any gene: 3. CDR1 is MNHEY, CDR2 SMNVEV, per germline (reference sequence). CDR3 in amino acids: CASSTSGGSSYEQYF. The DNA for the CDR3 is TGTGCCAGCAGTACTAGCGGGGGAAGCTCCTACGAGCAGTACTTC.

The chain links TRBV28 to TRBJ2-7, with TRBD1 matching over 7 bases. The length of the CDR3 is 14 residues. The germline CDR1 and CDR2 sequences are MDHEN and SYDVKM. Trimming cost V 3 bases and J 4 bases; bases outside gene matches: 6. CDR3 region: CASSFLGGGYEQYF. DNA for the CDR3: TGTGCCAGCAGTTTTTTAGGGGGCGGGTACGAGCAGTACTTC.

The rearrangement uses TRBV11-2 and TRBJ2-7; D could derive from TRBD1 or TRBD2 (5 bases each). V lost 10 bases and J lost 3, with 10 bases in between. CDR1 is SGHAT and CDR2 is FQNNGV in the germline V gene. This CDR3 has 11 residues. The CDR3 loop reads CATGTLYEQYF. The CDR3 nucleotides read TGTGCCACCGGGACCCTCTACGAGCAGTACTTC.

This rearrangement joins TRBV25-1 to TRBJ1-5; TRBD1 might be the D (5 bases). The germline V gene has CDR1 MGHDK and CDR2 SYGVNS. The CDR3 loop spans 16 amino acids. The germline V and J ends were trimmed by 4 bases and 7 bases, with 20 bases remaining between them. The CDR3 here is CASSARDYLGVQPQHF. CDR3 in DNA: TGTGCCAGCAGTGCACGGGACTATTTGGGAGTGCAGCCCCAGCATTTT.

In its sample, this clone was seen once. V and J are TRBV30 and TRBJ2-3; D call uncertain. CDR3 length: 14 amino acids. Trimming removed 0 bases at V and 5 bases at J, with 12 bases between. The germline gives CDR1 GTSNPN, CDR2 SVGIG (reference sequence). CDR3 DNA: TGTGCCTGGAGTGTACGGACGTGGAGAGATACGCAGTATTTT. Its protein product is CAWSVRTWRDTQYF.

The chain links TRBV7-3 to TRBJ2-2; D ambiguous. This CDR3 is 16 amino acids long. Per the germline V gene, CDR1 is SGHTA and CDR2 is FQGTGA. V was trimmed by 5 bases and J by 2 bases, leaving 15 bases between them. The CDR3 region has the DNA TGTGCCAGCAGCGCCGATGCGAGCGTCAACACCGGGGAGCTGTTTTTT. Protein: CASSADASVNTGELFF.

The chain carries TRBV13 and TRBJ2-7, with 7 bases fitting TRBD1. This CDR3 is built from 15 residues. With 1 base clipped from V and 6 bases from J, the junction kept 9 bases outside the gene matches. The germline gives CDR1 PRHDT, CDR2 FYEKMQ (reference sequence). CDR3 coding DNA: TGTGCCAGCAGCTTAGTCCACAGGGGAACGGCCGAGCAGTACTTC. Protein: CASSLVHRGTAEQYF.